This TCR beta chain emerged from a study of cytotoxic CD8 clonotypes in ibrutinib-treated CLL. Unmatched junction bases numbered 9, after V lost 3 bases and J lost 2 bases. This CDR3 contains 16 residues. Germline values: CDR1 GTSNPN, CDR2 SVGIG (reference sequence). This clone was observed a handful of times. Method: immunoSEQ multiplex PCR; TCRdb's copy keeps in-frame clones and lacks some. The sample shows around 130,000 clones, roughly 84% of them seen only once. The V call is TRBV30, the J call TRBJ1-5; 8 positions match TRBD1. This specimen was PBMCs, taken after 24 months of ibrutinib treatment. The TCR originated in a human donor with chronic lymphocytic leukemia. This CDR3 reads CAWSGQGISGNQPQHF. CDR3 nucleotide sequence: TGTGCCTGGAGCGGACAGGGCATTTCGGGCAATCAGCCCCAGCATTTT.